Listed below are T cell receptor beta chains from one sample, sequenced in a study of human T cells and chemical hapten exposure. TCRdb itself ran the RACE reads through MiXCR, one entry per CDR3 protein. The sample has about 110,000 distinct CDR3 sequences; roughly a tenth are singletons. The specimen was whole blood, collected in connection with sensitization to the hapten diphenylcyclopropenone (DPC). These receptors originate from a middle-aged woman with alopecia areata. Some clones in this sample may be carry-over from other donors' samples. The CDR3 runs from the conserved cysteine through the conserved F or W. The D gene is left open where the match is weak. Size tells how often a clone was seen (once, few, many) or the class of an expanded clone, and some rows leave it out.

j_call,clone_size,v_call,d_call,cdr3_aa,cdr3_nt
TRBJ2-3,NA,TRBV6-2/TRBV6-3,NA,CASSYSFSGSTDTQYF,TGTGCCAGCAGTTATAGTTTTAGCGGTAGCACAGATACGCAGTATTTT
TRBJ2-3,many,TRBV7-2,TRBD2,CASSLAGTSADTQYF,TGTGCCAGCAGCTTAGCCGGGACTAGTGCAGATACGCAGTATTTT
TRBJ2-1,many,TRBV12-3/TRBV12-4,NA,CASSPWRGLYNEQFF,TGTGCCAGCAGCCCCTGGCGGGGGCTCTACAATGAGCAGTTCTTC
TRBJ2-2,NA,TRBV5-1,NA,CASSSANTGELFF,TGCGCCAGCAGCTCGGCGAACACCGGGGAGCTGTTTTTT
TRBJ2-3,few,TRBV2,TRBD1,CASSGYGGTGGIISTDTQYF,TGTGCCAGCAGCGGGTATGGCGGGACAGGGGGCATCATTAGCACAGATACGCAGTATTTT
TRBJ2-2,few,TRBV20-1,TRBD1,CSARLDRPTGELFF,TGCAGTGCTAGGCTGGACAGGCCTACCGGGGAGCTGTTTTTT
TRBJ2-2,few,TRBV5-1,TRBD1,CASSSTGPSPGELFF,TGCGCCAGCAGCTCGACAGGGCCTTCCCCCGGGGAGCTGTTTTTT
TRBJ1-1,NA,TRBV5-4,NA,CASSLMGSGTEAFF,TGTGCCAGCAGCTTGATGGGGTCCGGGACTGAAGCTTTCTTT
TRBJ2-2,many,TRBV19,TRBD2,CASLPGLAGTRDTGELFF,TGTGCCAGCCTCCCGGGACTAGCGGGGACGAGAGACACCGGGGAGCTGTTTTTT
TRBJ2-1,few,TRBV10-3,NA,CAISGPFYNEQFF,TGTGCCATCAGTGGGCCCTTTTACAATGAGCAGTTCTTC
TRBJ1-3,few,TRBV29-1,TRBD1,CSVRGQEISGNTIYF,TGCAGCGTTCGCGGACAGGAAATATCCGGAAACACCATATATTTT
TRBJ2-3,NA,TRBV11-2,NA,CASSLESHTQYF,TGTGCCAGCAGCTTAGAATCTCATACGCAGTATTTT
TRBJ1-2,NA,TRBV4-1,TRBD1,CASSLQGAGYGYTF,TGCGCCAGCAGCCTACAGGGGGCCGGCTATGGCTACACCTTC
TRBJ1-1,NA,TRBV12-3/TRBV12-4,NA,CASSFVGEAFF,TGTGCCAGCAGTTTTGTTGGTGAAGCTTTCTTT
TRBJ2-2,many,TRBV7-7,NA,CASSLEMNTGELFF,TGTGCCAGCAGCTTAGAGATGAACACCGGGGAGCTGTTTTTT
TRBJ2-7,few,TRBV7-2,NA,CASSSPGDPEDREQYF,TGTGCCAGCAGCTCTCCCGGGGACCCTGAGGATCGCGAGCAGTACTTC
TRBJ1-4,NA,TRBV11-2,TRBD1,CASRSRTGSNEKLFF,TGTGCCAGCAGATCAAGGACAGGAAGTAATGAAAAACTGTTTTTT
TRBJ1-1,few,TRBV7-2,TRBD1,CASSRQGGVWEAFF,TGTGCCAGCAGCCGACAGGGGGGAGTGTGGGAAGCTTTCTTT
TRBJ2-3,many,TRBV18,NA,CASSQGWTDTQYF,TGTGCCAGCTCACAGGGTTGGACAGATACGCAGTATTTT
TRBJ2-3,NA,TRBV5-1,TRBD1,CASYDQGASTDTQYF,TGCGCCAGCTACGACCAGGGGGCGAGCACAGATACGCAGTATTTT
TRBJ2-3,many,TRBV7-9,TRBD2,CASSLEGFAGDTDTQYF,TGTGCCAGCAGCTTAGAAGGTTTTGCGGGGGACACAGATACGCAGTATTTT
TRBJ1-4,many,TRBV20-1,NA,CSAGAFEKLFF,TGCAGTGCGGGGGCATTTGAAAAACTGTTTTTT
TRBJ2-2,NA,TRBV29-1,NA,CSVDSGELFF,TGCAGCGTTGACTCCGGGGAGCTGTTTTTT
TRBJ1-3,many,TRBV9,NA,CASSGQVSGNTIYF,TGTGCCAGCAGCGGACAGGTCTCTGGAAACACCATATATTTT
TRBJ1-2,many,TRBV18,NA,CASSPGSPNYGYTF,TGTGCCAGCTCACCCGGGAGCCCTAACTATGGCTACACCTTC
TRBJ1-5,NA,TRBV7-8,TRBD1,CASSLGVTGTQPQHF,TGTGCCAGCAGCTTAGGGGTGACAGGGACCCAGCCCCAGCATTTT
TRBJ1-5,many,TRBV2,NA,CASSTGLSNQPQHF,TGTGCCAGCAGCACAGGGTTGAGCAATCAGCCCCAGCATTTT
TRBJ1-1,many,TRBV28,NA,CASSSVGEGRAEAFF,TGTGCCAGCAGTTCCGTAGGGGAGGGAAGGGCTGAAGCTTTCTTT
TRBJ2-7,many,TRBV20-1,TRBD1,CSAGKTGSGSEQYF,TGCAGTGCTGGAAAGACAGGGTCGGGCAGCGAGCAGTACTTC
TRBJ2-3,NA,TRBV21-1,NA,CASHSNPALAGGSAQYF,TGTGCCAGCCATAGTAATCCGGCACTAGCGGGGGGGTCGGCGCAGTATTTT
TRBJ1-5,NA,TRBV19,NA,CASSIQPGNQPQHF,TGTGCCAGTAGTATTCAGCCGGGGAATCAGCCCCAGCATTTT
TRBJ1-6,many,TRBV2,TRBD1,CASSGDRGGSPLHF,TGTGCCAGCAGCGGTGACAGGGGAGGATCACCCCTCCACTTT
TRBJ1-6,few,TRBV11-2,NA,CASSLDLPMAGKLSHHF,TGTGCCAGCAGCTTAGATCTACCGATGGCAGGAAAATTGAGTCACCACTTT
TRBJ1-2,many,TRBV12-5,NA,CASGLTQLMGGSNYGYTF,TGTGCTAGTGGTTTGACCCAGCTCATGGGGGGATCTAACTATGGCTACACCTTC
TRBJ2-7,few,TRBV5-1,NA,CASSLSSTGPNHPYEQYF,TGCGCCAGCAGCTTGTCTTCAACGGGGCCCAACCACCCCTACGAGCAGTACTTC
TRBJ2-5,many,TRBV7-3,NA,CASSLNVGEETQYF,TGTGCCAGCAGCTTAAATGTCGGTGAGGAGACCCAGTACTTC
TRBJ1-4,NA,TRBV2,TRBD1,CASSEAFPGTGYEKLFF,TGTGCCAGCAGTGAAGCGTTCCCCGGGACAGGGTATGAAAAACTGTTTTTT
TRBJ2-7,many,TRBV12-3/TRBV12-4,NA,CASSFVPYEQYF,TGTGCCAGCAGTTTCGTCCCTTACGAGCAGTACTTC
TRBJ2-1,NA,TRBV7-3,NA,CASSPTPPPTREQFF,TGTGCCAGCAGCCCAACTCCACCCCCTACCCGTGAGCAGTTCTTC
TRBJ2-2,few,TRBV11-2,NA,CASSSTMTGELFF,TGTGCCAGCAGCTCAACGATGACCGGGGAGCTGTTTTTT
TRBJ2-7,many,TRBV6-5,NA,CASSSRYEQYF,TGTGCCAGCAGTTCCCGGTACGAGCAGTACTTC
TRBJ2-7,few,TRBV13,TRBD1,CASSPQGQVGPYEQYF,TGTGCCAGCAGCCCCCAAGGACAGGTGGGCCCCTACGAGCAGTACTTC
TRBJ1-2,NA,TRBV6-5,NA,CASSYRHKYGYTF,TGTGCCAGCAGTTACAGACACAAATATGGCTACACCTTC
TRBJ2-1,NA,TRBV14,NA,CASSQLGGVEQFF,TGTGCCAGCAGCCAATTGGGAGGCGTTGAGCAGTTCTTC
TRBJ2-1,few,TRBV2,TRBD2,CASSEWGTSGETFFNEQFF,TGTGCCAGCAGTGAATGGGGGACTAGCGGGGAAACCTTCTTCAATGAGCAGTTCTTC
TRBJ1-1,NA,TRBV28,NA,CASSSYTEAFF,TGTGCCAGCAGTTCGTACACTGAAGCTTTCTTT
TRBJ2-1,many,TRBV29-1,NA,CSVVRGGEQFF,TGCAGCGTTGTGAGGGGCGGTGAGCAGTTCTTC
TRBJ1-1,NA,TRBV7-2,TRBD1,CASSLGGTGVFATEAFF,TGTGCCAGCAGCTTAGGCGGGACAGGGGTGTTCGCCACTGAAGCTTTCTTT
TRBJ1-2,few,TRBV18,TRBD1,CASSLRDRENYGYTF,TGTGCCAGCTCACTCCGGGACAGGGAAAACTATGGCTACACCTTC
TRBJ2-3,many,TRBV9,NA,CASSVASRDTQYF,TGTGCCAGCAGCGTCGCCTCAAGAGATACGCAGTATTTT
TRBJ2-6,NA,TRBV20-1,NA,CSARDWRIGSSGANVLTF,TGCAGTGCTAGAGATTGGAGGATCGGAAGCTCTGGGGCCAACGTCCTGACTTTC
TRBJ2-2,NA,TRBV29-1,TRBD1,CSVEDRTGSTGELFF,TGCAGCGTTGAAGATCGGACAGGCTCCACCGGGGAGCTGTTTTTT
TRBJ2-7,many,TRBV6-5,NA,CASSYGQMTSYEQYF,TGTGCCAGCAGTTATGGTCAGATGACTTCCTACGAGCAGTACTTC